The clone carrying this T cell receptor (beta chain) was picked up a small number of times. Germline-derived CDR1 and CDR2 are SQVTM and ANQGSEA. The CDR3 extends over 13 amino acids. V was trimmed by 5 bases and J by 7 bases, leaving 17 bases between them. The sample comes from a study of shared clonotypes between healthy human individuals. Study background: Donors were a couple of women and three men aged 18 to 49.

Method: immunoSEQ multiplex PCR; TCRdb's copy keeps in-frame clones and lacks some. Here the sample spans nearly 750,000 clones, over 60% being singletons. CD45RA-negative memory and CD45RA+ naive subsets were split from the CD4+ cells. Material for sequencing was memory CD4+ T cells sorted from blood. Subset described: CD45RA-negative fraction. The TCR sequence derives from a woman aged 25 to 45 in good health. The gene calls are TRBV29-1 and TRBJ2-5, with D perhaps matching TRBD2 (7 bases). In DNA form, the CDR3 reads TGCAGCGTTAATTGGGGGGGCGAGGGGACCCAGTACTTC. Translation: CSVNWGGEGTQYF.